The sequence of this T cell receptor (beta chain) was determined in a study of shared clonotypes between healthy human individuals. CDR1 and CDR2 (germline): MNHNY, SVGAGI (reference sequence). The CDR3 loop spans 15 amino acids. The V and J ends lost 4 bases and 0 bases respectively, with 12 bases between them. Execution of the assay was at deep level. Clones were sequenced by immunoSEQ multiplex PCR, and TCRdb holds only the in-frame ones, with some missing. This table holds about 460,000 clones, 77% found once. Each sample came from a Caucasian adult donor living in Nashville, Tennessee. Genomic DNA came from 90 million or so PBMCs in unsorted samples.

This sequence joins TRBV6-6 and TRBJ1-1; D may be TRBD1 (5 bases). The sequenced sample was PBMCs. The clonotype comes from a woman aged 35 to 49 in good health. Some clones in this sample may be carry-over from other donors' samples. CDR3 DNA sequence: TGTGCCAGCAGTTCTACGGGACGGATGAACACTGAAGCTTTCTTT. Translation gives CASSSTGRMNTEAFF.